The 6 T cell receptor beta chains given below trace back to one sample, sequenced in a study of vaccination effects on CD4 cells after COVID-19 (dated by TCRdb to the early 2020s). After about 9 days of culture, CD4+ T cells were isolated with the EasySep CD4+ T cell isolation kit. These receptors have no identified antigens. Libraries were made using the immunoSEQ multiplex PCR assay. The table comes from immuneACCESS by way of TCRdb, which keeps in-frame sequences with V and J called. Part of the clones is missing from these tables; in studies checked, under half for an unresolved V gene and the rest for unknown reasons. This sample is represented by more than 35,000 clones; 65% to 70% of them were singletons. The top ten constitute just over 4% of the sample. Here the sequenced sample was CD4+ T cells from PBMCs cultured without peptide, taken before COVID-19 vaccination. Source of these receptors: a human donor who received a COVID-19 vaccine.

This clone was counted a few times. J is TRBJ2-1 and V is TRBV5-4, with TRBD1 matching 9 bases. This CDR3 comprises 15 residues. The germline V gene has CDR1 SGHNT and CDR2 YYREEE (reference sequence). The V and J ends lost 4 bases and 8 bases, in that order; junction bases with no gene match: 10. The CDR3 protein is CASSPTGTGIHEQFF. The DNA of the CDR3 is TGTGCCAGCAGCCCGACCGGGACAGGGATTCATGAGCAGTTCTTC. Complete variable domain (other parts from reference TRBV5-4 and TRBJ2-1): ETGVTQSPTHLIKTRGQQVTLRCSSQSGHNTVSWYQQALGQGPQFIFQYYREEENGRGNFPPRFSGLQFPNYSSELNVNALELDDSALYLCASSPTGTGIHEQFFGPGTRLTVL.

This clone was seen a handful of times. The gene calls are TRBV19 and TRBJ2-2; no clear D. V was trimmed by 7 bases and J by 0 bases, leaving 9 bases between them. CDR1 LNHDA and CDR2 SQIVND come from the germline V gene (reference sequence). CDR3 length equals 14 residues. For the CDR3, the DNA is TGTGCCAGTACTTGGCGTGCGAACACCGGGGAGCTGTTTTTT. Translation gives CASTWRANTGELFF.

The chain couples TRBV3-1 (or the pseudogene TRBV3-2) to TRBJ2-7; 14 nucleotides line up with TRBD2. The V gene end was trimmed by 10 bases and the J gene end by 6 bases; junction bases not matched to a gene: 8. Germline assignment: CDR1 LGHDT and CDR2 YNNKEL (reference sequence). This CDR3 contains 14 residues. In DNA form, the CDR3 reads TGTGCCACCGTAGGGACTAGCGGGAGTTCCGAGCAGTACTTC. The encoded protein is CATVGTSGSSEQYF.

The chain recombines TRBV7-8 with TRBJ1-1; D is undetermined. Per the germline V gene, CDR1 is SGHVS and CDR2 is FQNEAQ. The ends were cut back, 5 bases at V and 6 bases at J, with 13 bases in the middle. The CDR3 has 13 residues. CDR3 amino acids: CASSPPRLSEAFF. The CDR3 DNA reads TGTGCCAGCAGCCCTCCCAGACTTTCTGAAGCTTTCTTT. Looking up the rest from reference TRBV7-8 and TRBJ1-1 gives the full variable domain: GAGVSQSPRYKVAKRGQDVALRCDPISGHVSLFWYQQALGQGPEFLTYFQNEAQLDKSGLPSDRFFAERPEGSVSTLKIQRTQQEDSAVYLCASSPPRLSEAFFGQGTRLTVV.

V usage is TRBV21-1 and J usage is TRBJ1-6; no DNA check was done on the table's D call, TRBD1. TRBV21-1 is listed as a pseudogene. There are 15 residues in the CDR3. The DNA of the CDR3 is TGTGCCAGCAGCATTCGCCCGGGACAGGAATCACCCCTCCACTTT. Translation gives CASSIRPGQESPLHF.

V is TRBV6-5 and J is TRBJ2-5; D may match TRBD1 or TRBD2 (5 bases each). In germline, CDR1 is MNHEY, CDR2 SVGAGI. Between the trimmed V and J ends, which lost 6 bases and 1 base, there was a span of 12 bases. The CDR3 runs to 14 residues. CDR3 region: CASSRWGTQETQYF. The CDR3, as DNA: TGTGCCAGCAGCAGGTGGGGGACCCAAGAGACCCAGTACTTC.